The T cell receptor (beta chain) under discussion was sequenced for a study of blood T cell repertoires in COVID-19. Study information: The United States, Italy and Spain provided the acute and convalescent COVID-19 samples. T cells, B-cell-depleted T cells, or PBMCs supplied cDNA or gDNA.

Study processing details: Scientists estimated how many nucleated cells there were by amplifying reference gene primers. Libraries were prepared by immunoSEQ multiplex PCR; TCRdb keeps only in-frame clonotypes and omits some of them. The V and J calls and clone size were taken over from that table, and D and trimming were inferred from the DNA. The sample includes over 80,000 clones, around 88% seen only once; the top ten take approximately 15%. The CDR3 sequence is 14 residues long. V lost 4 bases to trimming and J lost 7 bases; unmatched junction nucleotides: 7. Looked up from germline, CDR1 is SGHNT and CDR2 is YYREEE (reference sequence).

The sequence was obtained from a woman aged 55-75 years with acute or convalescent COVID-19. Sample: peripheral blood. V gene TRBV5-4 combines with J gene TRBJ2-2; 7 bases match TRBD1. CDR3 in amino acids: CASSQGGRGGELFF. CDR3 DNA sequence: TGTGCCAGCAGCCAAGGGGGCCGGGGCGGGGAGCTGTTTTTT.